This T cell receptor (beta chain) emerged from a study of T cell repertoires in cytomegalovirus infection. The CDR3 runs to 13 residues. Trimming took 5 bases from V and 3 from J; bases not matched to a gene: 1. Germline CDR1 reads SGHTA; CDR2 reads FQGNSA. TCRdb reanalysed the reads using MiXCR and keeps one entry per CDR3 protein. The sample includes about 190,000 distinct CDR3 sequences, roughly 9% of them seen just once. In its sample, this clonotype was seen many times. As yet, its antigen is unknown. General observations from the study: There were carriers of CMV plus the relevant HLA, and cumulative public TCR beta family frequency identified them.

The sample taken for sequencing was PBMCs. V is TRBV7-2 and J is TRBJ1-2, with TRBD1 matching 9 bases. The source of this sequence is a human donor in good health (CMV status not recorded). Some clones in this sample may be carry-over from other donors' samples. CDR3 nucleotide sequence: TGTGCCAGCAGCCGGGACAGGGACTATGGCTACACCTTC. Protein sequence: CASSRDRDYGYTF.